Listed here is a single T cell receptor (beta chain). This clone has just a few counts. Its specific antigen is unknown. No base quality information exists; no much larger clone differs at one position. Trimming at the junction amounts to 5 bases on V and 2 bases on J, and the germline ends lie 19 bases apart. Including cysteine and phenylalanine, the CDR3 has 16 amino acids. Of the read, only the CDR3 DNA is kept; its 48 bases are in frame from base 1. CDR1 and CDR2, per the germline V gene, are MDHEN and SYDVKM. These data come from a study of blood T cell repertoires in COVID-19 (TCRdb year 2020). Concerning the study at large: Samples covering the acute and convalescent phases of COVID-19 were provided by collaborators in the United States, Italy and Spain. The repertoires were released in a freely available public database intended as a resource for research on the immune response to SARS-CoV-2. Sample metadata almost always included a de-identified subject ID, COVID-19 status, age in years and sex. Subjects who had been exposed to COVID-19, were actively infected with it, or had recovered from it provided the deeply sampled blood TCRbeta repertoires that made up the dataset. Samples came from the ongoing ImmuneRACE study (first 160 participants) plus 1,254 subjects from 6 global collaborators. The material from the prospective study consisted of cDNA or gDNA derived from T cells, B-cell-depleted T cells, or PBMCs. Where available, HLA class I and class II types were taken from metadata supplied by the sample provider and were not determined by assay-based typing.

The full study reports these points: How much clinical and demographic metadata was included differed by source and by participant, and the metadata was provided uncurated.

The collaborating institutions used their own protocols to collect whole blood in K2EDTA tubes. For TCRbeta analysis, collaborator samples were shipped as frozen whole blood, as isolated PBMCs, or as DNA extracted from either sample type. The immunoSEQ Assay, a bias-controlled multiplex PCR, was used to amplify TCRbeta CDR3 regions from genomic DNA. In the authors' own workflow: Within the assay, amplification of reference gene primers was used to estimate how many nucleated cells each sample contained. To quantify the absolute abundance of each unique TCRbeta CDR3 rearrangement, sequence reads were collapsed and filtered. Productive Simpson clonality was computed per sample as the square root of Simpson's diversity index over productive rearrangements. The table comes from immuneACCESS by way of TCRdb, which keeps in-frame sequences with V and J called. Part of the clones is missing from these tables; in studies checked, under half for an unresolved V gene and the rest for unknown reasons. V, J and clone size reflect that table, while D and trimming were determined from the DNA. The sample has about 360,000 clones on record, more than 75% of them singletons. Of the sample, around 3% is held by the ten largest clones.

The clonotype was recovered from a human donor in a cohort sampled during active COVID-19. The V and J genes are TRBV28 and TRBJ2-7; the D gene cannot be named for sure. Sample: peripheral blood. The sequenced DNA: TGTGCCAGCAGTACCCAGCCACCTAGAGTACCCTACGAGCAGTACTTC. Its product reads: CASSTQPPRVPYEQYF. The entire variable domain, with the stretches around the CDR3 drawn from the reference TRBV28 and TRBJ2-7 proteins, is DVKVTQSSRYLVKRTGEKVFLECVQDMDHENMFWYRQDPGLGLRLIYFSYDVKMKEKGDIPEGYSVSREKKERFSLILESASTNQTSMYLCASSTQPPRVPYEQYFGPGTRLTVT.